The 20 T cell receptor beta chains below come from one sample, sequenced in a study of siplizumab effects on memory and regulatory T cells. Sequencing was performed with immunoSEQ multiplex PCR; in TCRdb, only in-frame clones are kept and a portion is missing. In the table there are under 110,000 clones, around nine tenths of which are singletons. What was sequenced was non-Treg CD4+ T cells sorted from blood. Receptors originate from a human donor in good health.

V usage is TRBV11-3 and J usage is TRBJ2-7; D might be TRBD2 (6 bases). Germline CDR1 reads SGHNT; CDR2 reads YENEEA. This CDR3 comprises 13 residues. V was trimmed by 1 base and J by 3 bases, leaving 7 bases between them. CDR3 in DNA: TGTGCCAGCAGCTTAGTGGAGGGCTACGAGCAGTACTTC. This encodes CASSLVEGYEQYF.

The sample holds one count of this clone. The genes are TRBV19 and TRBJ1-5; tentative D call: TRBD1 (5 bases). Looked up from germline, CDR1 is LNHDA and CDR2 is SQIVND (reference sequence). The V and J ends lost 3 bases and 6 bases respectively, with 12 bases between them. The CDR3 runs to 14 residues. The CDR3, as DNA: TGTGCCAGTAGTATCCCGGCGGGGGTTCAGCCCCAGCATTTT. Protein sequence: CASSIPAGVQPQHF.

V usage is TRBV27 and J usage is TRBJ2-2; possibly TRBD2 for D (5 bases). This CDR3 has 13 amino acids. Germline V CDR1 and CDR2: MNHEY, SMNVEV (reference sequence). The V and J ends lost 8 bases and 4 bases respectively, with 11 bases between them. The CDR3 DNA reads as TGTGCCAGCCAACGGGGTGGCACCGGGGAGCTGTTTTTT. As protein: CASQRGGTGELFF.

The CDR3 region is CASKPGAYGYTF. For the CDR3, the DNA is TGTGCCAGTAAACCCGGGGCCTATGGCTACACCTTC. The chain links TRBV19 to TRBJ1-2, with D possibly matching TRBD1 (5 bases). Germline V gene sequence: CDR1 LNHDA, CDR2 SQIVND (reference sequence). Deletions cut 7 bases from V and 4 bases from J, with 10 bases between. CDR3 length: 12 residues.

The V and J genes are TRBV7-9 and TRBJ2-3; TRBD2 aligns across 7 bases. The CDR3 has 14 amino acids. The V and J ends lost 7 bases and 1 base, in that order; junction bases with no gene match: 5. Germline CDR1 SEHNR, CDR2 FQNEAQ (reference sequence). In DNA form, the CDR3 reads TGTGCCAGCATCCGCCTAGCGGGCACAGATACGCAGTATTTT. Its translation is CASIRLAGTDTQYF.

V usage is TRBV4-3 and J usage is TRBJ1-1; tentatively, D is TRBD1 (6 bases). V gave up 3 bases and J gave up 6 bases, with 20 bases separating them. Germline loops: CDR1 LGHNA, CDR2 YSLEER. The CDR3 spans 16 residues. As DNA, the CDR3 is TGCGCCAGCAGCCAGGGCCGCCAGGGGATGAGAGCTGAAGCTTTCTTT. Its translation is CASSQGRQGMRAEAFF.

In this sample, this clone turned up a few times. The chain uses TRBV28 and TRBJ1-2; D is uncertain. The CDR3 length is 11 residues. Trimming stripped 8 bases from V and 10 bases from J, with 14 bases between. Per the germline V gene, CDR1 is MDHEN and CDR2 is SYDVKM. Here the CDR3 DNA reads TGTGCCAGCTTCTCAGGAGTCCTCTACACCTTC. Its translation: CASFSGVLYTF.

The chain couples TRBV5-1 to TRBJ2-1; 8 bases fit TRBD2. The CDR3 loop spans 14 amino acids. V shed 4 bases, J shed 14 bases, and the junction held 14 bases outside the gene matches. Germline V gene lookup returns CDR1 SGHRS and CDR2 YFSETQ. CDR3 coding DNA: TGCGCCAGCAGCCCCAGGACTAGCCAAAAGCAGGAGTTCTTC. Its protein product is CASSPRTSQKQEFF.

This chain connects TRBV5-1 to TRBJ1-2; D uncertain. Trimming stripped 0 bases from V and 4 bases from J, with 13 bases between. The CDR3 has 15 amino acids. Per the germline V gene, CDR1 is SGHRS and CDR2 is YFSETQ. The CDR3 loop is CASSLALGGPYGYTF. As DNA, the CDR3 is TGCGCCAGCAGCTTGGCCTTAGGAGGCCCCTATGGCTACACCTTC.

This clone was seen more than once but under ten times. This chain links TRBV4-2 with TRBJ1-5, with 9 nucleotides matching TRBD1. V lost 4 bases, J lost 1 base, and 11 bases stayed unmatched. The CDR3 has 18 amino acids. From germline, CDR1 is LGHNA and CDR2 YNFKEQ. The DNA of the CDR3 is TGTGCCAGCAGCCCCATTCCGGGACAGGGAGACAGCAATCAGCCCCAGCATTTT. Its protein is CASSPIPGQGDSNQPQHF.

The chain recombines TRBV6-1 with TRBJ1-2, with 7 bases identical to TRBD1. This CDR3 is built from 17 residues. V lost 4 bases, J lost 3 bases, and 14 bases stayed unmatched. CDR1 is MNHNS, CDR2 SASEGT, per germline. CDR3 region: CASSANLAGGVDYGYTF. CDR3 DNA sequence: TGTGCCAGCAGTGCTAACCTAGCAGGGGGAGTGGACTATGGCTACACCTTC.

The gene calls are TRBV27 and TRBJ2-5; 7 bases map to TRBD1. There are 13 residues in the CDR3. With V trimmed by 5 bases and J by 2 bases, 2 bases remained unmatched. Germline V gene lookup returns CDR1 MNHEY and CDR2 SMNVEV (reference sequence). CDR3 protein: CASSDRVQETQYF. The CDR3, as DNA: TGTGCCAGCAGTGACAGGGTACAAGAGACCCAGTACTTC.

The gene calls are TRBV10-2 and TRBJ2-3; D ambiguous. CDR3 length equals 11 residues. V lost 7 bases to trimming and J lost 2 bases, with 4 bases between them. The germline CDR1 and CDR2 sequences are WSHSY and SAAADI. The CDR3 region is CASTHTDTQYF. In nucleotides, the CDR3 is TGCGCCAGCACCCACACAGATACGCAGTATTTT.

This rearrangement joins TRBV9 to TRBJ1-4; D call uncertain. In germline, CDR1 is SGDLS, CDR2 YYNGEE. Trimming pared 3 bases from V and 2 bases from J, leaving 14 bases between. This CDR3 spans 16 amino acids. CDR3 protein: CASSERPTLTNEKLFF. The CDR3 DNA is TGTGCCAGCAGCGAGCGGCCCACCCTCACTAATGAAAAACTGTTTTTT.

This chain connects TRBV29-1 to TRBJ2-6; 8 bases align to TRBD1. This CDR3 region has 14 residues. Germline loops: CDR1 SQVTM, CDR2 ANQGSEA. V lost 5 bases, J lost 9 bases, and 9 bases stayed unmatched. CDR3 amino acids: CSVFSGTGNNVLTF. In DNA form, the CDR3 reads TGCAGCGTTTTCTCCGGGACAGGAAACAACGTCCTGACTTTC.

V and J are TRBV11-1 and TRBJ1-2; D is possibly TRBD1 (6 bases). Trimming cost V 2 bases and J 8 bases, with 12 bases left between them. This CDR3 is built from 13 residues. Germline V CDR1 and CDR2: SGHAT, FQDESV (reference sequence). CDR3 in DNA: TGTGCCAGCAGCTTATCCCAGGGGCAAGGCTACACCTTC. It encodes CASSLSQGQGYTF.

The V gene is TRBV6-5, the J gene TRBJ1-4; perhaps TRBD1 as D (6 bases). CDR1 is MNHEY and CDR2 is SVGAGI in the germline V gene. Deletions cut 8 bases from V and 8 bases from J, with 15 bases between. There are 13 residues in the CDR3. This CDR3 reads CASRRGRGEKLFF. DNA of the CDR3: TGTGCCAGCCGGAGGGGGAGGGGCGAAAAACTGTTTTTT.

J is TRBJ2-7 and V is TRBV14; maybe TRBD1 (6 bases). Germline V gives CDR1 SGHDN, CDR2 FVKESK. This CDR3 contains 10 residues. V lost 6 bases, J lost 12 bases, and 12 bases lay in between. CDR3 loop: CASRRGKTYF. The DNA of the CDR3 is TGTGCCAGCAGAAGGGGGAAGACGTACTTC.

The J gene is TRBJ2-1, the V gene TRBV7-9; TRBD2 agrees at 12 bases. CDR1 and CDR2 from the germline V gene are SEHNR and FQNEAQ (reference sequence). The CDR3 covers 17 residues. V shed 5 bases, J shed 0 bases, and the junction held 5 bases outside the gene matches. This CDR3 reads CASSPGTSGRSYNEQFF. DNA for the CDR3: TGTGCCAGCAGCCCGGGGACTAGCGGGCGCTCCTACAATGAGCAGTTCTTC.

The gene calls are TRBV19 and TRBJ1-1; the D is unclear. V dropped 2 bases and J dropped 8 bases, with 12 bases sitting between them. CDR3 size: 13 residues. Germline V CDR1 and CDR2: LNHDA, SQIVND (reference sequence). The CDR3 DNA reads TGTGCCAGTAGTATAAATAAGGATGGGGAAGCTTTCTTT. Translating it yields CASSINKDGEAFF.